Here is one T cell receptor (beta chain) with its context. Its antigen remains unidentified. Qualities for individual bases were not recorded, and no much larger clone is one base off. The data stem from a study of cytomegalovirus exposure and HLA in healthy donors (dated by TCRdb to the late 2010s). Some background on the complete study: In an earlier analysis of 587 of the donors, approximately 260 Gb of sequence data and roughly 100 million unique TCR beta sequences from 150 million to 200 million T cells were reported. An early release that covered 640 HLA-typed donors contained 300 to 350 gigabases of sequencing data and about 84 million unique TCR sequences. Of the roughly 400 genotyped donors, over 80% were placed in the genetic ancestry cluster associated with self-reported Caucasian donors. The study aimed to test whether cataloging public T cell receptors could reveal signatures of past pathogen exposure. The study profiled the T cell repertoires of around 700 subjects by immunosequencing and related them to cytomegalovirus serostatus. Besides the first cohort of around 700 subjects, a separate validation cohort made up of about 120 different subjects was used. High-throughput TCR immunosequencing, statistical association of individual TCRs with disease status, and machine learning were combined to predict cytomegalovirus infection status. In a later analysis, previously published TCR beta repertoires from several hundred donors were re-analyzed and high-resolution HLA genotyping was added so that TCR occurrence patterns could be studied. In the later analysis, no new phenotypic data were used to find candidate immune exposures; instead, reliance was placed on TCR beta sequences and their occurrence across donors. An earlier analysis of some 500 of the donors used high-throughput TCR beta sequencing to judge whether each TCR beta V gene segment behaved as functional or pseudogenic. Donor age, sex, ethnicity and CMV serostatus were compiled together with the repertoire data. A later genetic analysis used genome-wide SNP genotypes for about three fifths of the 666 donors, treating that subset as a discovery cohort. All discovery cohort repertoires had been generated using a single sequencing platform. Both class I and class II loci were covered by HLA typing, at four-digit resolution. The number of donors typed differed by locus, with roughly 629-640 for A, B, C, DRB1 and DQB1, 522 for DQA1, nearly 610 for DPA1, and 400 to 490 for DPB1. Because of strong linkage in the cohort, a handful of DR-DQ haplotypes were treated as single units for association and clustering. On average, around 240,000 unique TCR beta nucleotide sequences were sequenced per donor among more than 350 genotyped donors of the cohort, with roughly a sixth of those sequences being non-productive. Results and caveats for the whole study, not just this receptor: According to a later analysis, parvovirus B19, influenza, CMV and Epstein-Barr virus appeared linked to several top co-occurrence clusters. According to a later analysis, TCR association rates differed among HLA loci, with DRB1 alleles showing the most associated TCRs and HLA-C alleles showing the fewest. When HLA alleles, especially DR and DQ, strongly co-occurred, attributing TCR associations to individual alleles was difficult. The sequencing pipeline was judged likely to have produced a cluster of highly shared sequence variants as a technical artifact. According to a later analysis, most CMV-associated TCR beta chains appeared to be HLA-restricted, and the HLA associations seemed to be driven largely by CMV exposure. Presence/absence analyses assumed roughly uniform sequencing depth across donors, an assumption that may not hold. In a later analysis, HLA-associated TCR beta chains showed more clonal expansion and lower generation probabilities than non-associated chains that were equally common. The classifier was reported to diagnose cytomegalovirus status with high specificity and sensitivity in both the original and validation cohorts. It was suggested by the authors that the approach could potentially be generalized to other disease states and immunological phenotypes. In an earlier analysis of approximately 590 of the donors, most TCR beta V segments appeared in productive rearrangements about 90% or about 30% of the time, broadly matching IMGT annotations. Because HLA typing was missing for some donors at each locus, association tests included only the typed subset. A few of the identified cytomegalovirus-associated TCR beta chains were confirmed in vitro to be specific for cytomegalovirus antigens. Because counts were too low, 15 or so rarely observed V segments, including chromosome 9 orphons, were excluded from the earlier analysis of a few hundred of the donors. For the cohort, immune exposure information was limited to CMV serostatus. Compared with the roughly 700-donor mean, donors in an Asian-associated ancestry cluster had fewer N-insertions in productive TCRs, according to a later genetic analysis. A later analysis associated 17,000 or so TCR beta sequences with specific HLA alleles at a false discovery rate of 0.05. Across donors, most TCR sequences were observed very rarely, whereas some public TCRs were present in many individuals. Linkage disequilibrium might explain the correlated functional status among segregating V segments, but an unknown experimental factor could not be excluded. The cohort was sequenced for TCR beta chains only, and without alpha or paired-chain data the features that could be detected were limited. Some IMGT-functional V segments, including TRBV6-2 and TRBV6-3, could not be told apart with the 87-base-pair reads, so those segments were excluded. In a later genetic analysis, a missense DCLRE1C variant was associated with V-gene and J-gene trimming of TCR beta chains, and the association was replicated in an independent cohort. A further reported finding was that TCR beta sequences accurately predicted the HLA-A and HLA-B alleles for most subjects in the first cohort. The study listed approximately 150 TCR beta chains as associated with cytomegalovirus.

The cohort consisted of some 670 healthy bone marrow donors. Cohort members were all nominally healthy when sampled, although unrecorded immune exposures were likely present. The donor was CMV seropositive and was included in the group of some 290 seropositive cohort members. A peripheral blood sample was collected from each donor, and TCR beta sequencing was performed on peripheral blood mononuclear cells. Genomic DNA extraction from the blood cell samples was performed with the Qiagen DNeasy Blood Extraction Kit. The CDR3 spans 17 residues, from the cysteine through the phenylalanine. The entry retains the CDR3 DNA only, 51 bases that are in frame from base 1. The germline V gene yields SGHRS for CDR1 and YFSETQ for CDR2. Trimming takes 3 bases from V and 2 bases from J, and the germline ends sit 17 bases apart. Library preparation used the immunoSEQ multiplex PCR assay. For the multiplex PCR, a mixture combining 60 forward primers for TCR Vbeta segments and 13 reverse primers for TCR Jbeta segments was used. Amplification of the CDR3 region of rearranged TCR beta genes was performed with a multiplex PCR assay on genomic DNA. On the Illumina HiSeq System, the amplified TCR beta libraries were sequenced as 87-base-pair reads. In the authors' own workflow: A later analysis tallied around 80 million unique TCR beta chains across the 666 repertoires, and around 9.9 million of those chains were shared by two or more donors. Raw reads were error-corrected and collapsed into unique sequences by a nearest-neighbor algorithm in which closely related sequences were merged to remove PCR and sequencing errors. V, D and J gene segments were assigned by aligning CDR3 sequences to IMGT reference sequences. For a sequence to be retained, at least a six-nucleotide match to both a V gene segment and a J gene segment was required. Rearrangements were classified as productive when the CDR3 lacked stop codons and remained in frame with V and J, and all other rearrangements were classified as non-productive. Following IMGT convention, CDR3 was defined as the stretch from the second conserved V-encoded cysteine up to the conserved J-encoded phenylalanine. In an earlier analysis of more than 550 of the donors, sequences lacking an unambiguous match to a single V gene segment were excluded. In an earlier analysis of about 590 of the donors, a V segment was called functional when productive rearrangements were above 56.7%, and segregating when the standard deviation between donors exceeded 5%. A statistical classification framework was developed to diagnose cytomegalovirus status using the catalog of TCR beta chain sequences. In a later analysis, TCR nucleotide sequences were compared against IMGT/GENE-DB human TR gene sequences so that V and J genes could be assigned. The TCRdist pipeline was used in a later analysis to assign CDR3 sequences and most-parsimonious VDJ recombination scenarios. In a later analysis, each TCR beta chain was defined by its CDR3 amino acid sequence together with its V-gene family, and reads without a unique V-gene family were excluded. To address suspected cross-contamination and a sequencing artifact, a later analysis removed under 600 highly shared, low-generation-probability nucleotide sequences. For each public chain, a later analysis derived a clonal expansion index from normalized ranks of inferred template counts within each repertoire. In a later analysis, generation probabilities were computed with a VDJ recombination model fitted to out-of-frame rearrangements, and the resulting probabilities were checked against IGoR. In a later analysis, TCR-TCR, TCR-HLA and TCR-CMV co-occurrence was scored with hypergeometric tests, and a repertoire-size bias correction was applied to TCR pairs. To estimate false discovery rates, a later analysis permuted the HLA or CMV assignments 20 times. In a later analysis, co-occurring TCRs were grouped using DBSCAN, with TCRdist sequence similarity added in when clustering inside HLA-allele-positive subsets. Co-occurrence clustering excluded repertoires with fewer than 30,000 or more than 120,000 public chains, plus five with anomalous nucleotide sharing. Entries here come from immuneACCESS through TCRdb and include only in-frame sequences with V and J called. Some clones fail to appear in such tables; in the studies checked, an unresolved V gene covers under half of the shortfall, and the cause of the remainder is unknown. V and J calls and clone size come straight from that table; D and trimming were deduced from the DNA. The sample profile shows some 120,000 clones; just under 75% of them were found once. 4.8% of the sample is taken by the ten largest.

This receptor chain uses TRBV5-1 and TRBJ2-2; TRBD1 could be the D gene, as 6 bases match. Specimen: PBMCs. The receptor was isolated from a man in his sixties in good health and CMV-seropositive. The CDR3 amino acid sequence is: CASSSYTGTLNTGELFF. The DNA is as follows: TGCGCCAGCAGCTCATACACCGGGACACTCAACACCGGGGAGCTGTTTTTT.